This record covers a single T cell receptor beta chain. The CDR3 totals 16 residues. Germline assignment: CDR1 SGHTA and CDR2 FQGNSA. The V end was cut by 5 bases, the J end by 0 bases, with 14 bases between. The sample originates from a study of shared clonotypes between healthy human individuals. Here immunoSEQ multiplex PCR was the method, and the copy in TCRdb shows in-frame clones only, minus some. Of about a million clones in the sample, 70% to 85% were seen once. The chain has TRBV7-2 and TRBJ1-3; TRBD1 is a possible D gene (6 bases). This clonotype was sampled from a man younger than 30 in good health. Some clones in this sample may be carry-over from other donors' samples. The sequencing sample was made of memory CD4+ T cells from PBMCs. Subset defined: CD45RA-negative fraction. CDR3 residues: CASSVLGASSGNTIYF. The CDR3 nucleotides read TGTGCCAGCAGCGTCCTGGGGGCTAGCTCTGGAAACACCATATATTTT.